This TCR beta chain stems from a study of blood T cell repertoires in COVID-19. Looked up from germline, CDR1 is MNHEY and CDR2 is SMNVEV (reference sequence). This CDR3 has 14 amino acids. Losses at the gene ends were 0 bases for V and 4 bases for J; bases not matched to a gene: 0. Method: immunoSEQ multiplex PCR; TCRdb's copy keeps in-frame clones and lacks some. The sample lists about 380,000 clones; about 88% were seen once. The V gene is TRBV27, the J gene TRBJ2-3; 8 nucleotides line up with TRBD2. The sample consisted of PBMCs or T cells enriched from blood (not recorded which). This clonotype was sampled from a woman aged 25 to 39 who had recovered from COVID-19. CDR3 in DNA: TGTGCCAGCAGTTTATCCGGGAGGGCAGATACGCAGTATTTT. It specifies CASSLSGRADTQYF.